The TCR beta chain described here comes from a study of CD8 T cells in cerebrospinal fluid in Alzheimer's disease. Study-wide background: Clonal expansion of CSF T cells was measured with plate-based and droplet-based single-cell sequencing.

Participants were all in good physical condition and free of acute infection. For droplet-based sequencing, live CSF cells were sorted using a live/dead marker. Study results and caveats: Expanded clones of at least 3% were commoner in Alzheimer's patients than healthy subjects.

TCRdb processed the 10x single-cell sequencing reads again and assigns one entry to each CDR3 protein, with no DNA. Its listing shows over a thousand distinct CDR3 sequences. This clonotype is deemed medium-sized by its frequency. Its matching antigen is unknown. The sequence derives from a human donor in good health. Sequencing was done on a sample of cerebrospinal fluid.

CDR3 residues: CASSLFRGLSYEQYF. The V call is TRBV11-2, the J call TRBJ2-7; TCRdb's D gene call, TRBD1, goes unchecked for lack of DNA. This CDR3 region has 15 residues. Germline V gene lookup returns CDR1 SGHAT and CDR2 FQNNGV.